This T cell receptor (beta chain) was identified during a study of shared clonotypes between healthy human individuals. Sequencing used immunoSEQ multiplex PCR; TCRdb keeps in-frame clones, though not all of them. The repertoire holds 2 million to 2.5 million clones, more than 90% seen once, with about 0.13% in the top ten. The CDR3 has 15 residues. Per the germline V gene, CDR1 is MNHNS and CDR2 is SASEGT. V shed 7 bases, J shed 1 base, and the junction held 5 bases outside the gene matches. This receptor was taken from a man younger than 30 in good health. Sequenced sample: naive CD4+ T cells sorted from blood. Stated subset: CD45RA+ positively selected. The V gene is TRBV6-1, the J gene TRBJ2-3; 10 positions agree with TRBD2. The CDR3 nucleotides read TGTGCCAGCACCCCCGGGACTAGCGGCACAGATACGCAGTATTTT. Protein sequence: CASTPGTSGTDTQYF.